This TCR beta chain was identified in a study of cytomegalovirus exposure and HLA in healthy donors. Study outcomes and limitations: Clonal expansion was found to be greater in HLA-associated TCR beta chains than in equally common others in a later analysis.

Concerning this clone: What it recognizes is unknown.

13 Jbeta primers and 60 Vbeta primers were used for the PCR. The method was immunoSEQ multiplex PCR; TCRdb's version includes in-frame clones alone and lacks a portion of them. The sample has around 85,000 clones; 80% are singletons. This TCR came from a male donor in good health and CMV-seronegative. Material for sequencing was PBMCs.

The CDR3 is CASGKIQGSNEQFF. CDR3 nucleotides: TGTGCCAGCGGAAAAATCCAGGGGAGCAATGAGCAGTTCTTC. The chain carries TRBV25-1 and TRBJ2-1; weak D call: TRBD1 (6 bases). V was cut by 8 bases and J by 6 bases, with 17 bases left in between. Germline lookup yields CDR1 MGHDK and CDR2 SYGVNS. There are 14 residues in the CDR3.